The next 31 T cell receptor beta chains were all read from a single sample in a study of shared clonotypes between healthy human individuals. TCRdb's copy holds only in-frame clones and misses some; the assay was immunoSEQ multiplex PCR. The sample has a few million clones, around nine tenths seen once. Specimen: naive CD4+ T cells sorted from blood. Subset in this sample: CD45RA+ positively selected. The receptor source for this set is a man between 18 and 29 years old in good health.

CDR3 sequence (DNA): TGTGCCAGTAGTATCCTCTTCAGCGGGGCGAGCTCCTACGAGCAGTACTTC. Protein: CASSILFSGASSYEQYF. V usage is TRBV19 and J usage is TRBJ2-7, with 7 bases fitting TRBD2. There are 17 residues in the CDR3. V shed 3 bases, J shed 0 bases, and the junction held 11 bases outside the gene matches. Looked up from germline, CDR1 is LNHDA and CDR2 is SQIVND (reference sequence).

Turning to this clone: The same CDR3 also results from other DNA sequences found in this sample. The V and J genes are TRBV18 and TRBJ2-5; D not resolved. Per the germline V gene, CDR1 is KGHSH and CDR2 is LQKENI. With 3 bases removed from V and 5 bases from J, the gap between germline ends came to 10 bases. This CDR3 is 13 amino acids long. The CDR3 protein is CASSPGVRETQYF. Here the CDR3 DNA reads TGTGCCAGCTCACCTGGGGTGAGGGAGACCCAGTACTTC.

This chain uses TRBV4-2 with TRBJ1-1, with D possibly matching TRBD1 (6 bases). The V and J ends lost 1 base and 9 bases respectively, with 9 bases between them. Germline CDR1 reads LGHNA; CDR2 reads YNFKEQ. The CDR3 length is 12 residues. CDR3 in DNA: TGTGCCAGCAGCCAAGGGGACAACCAAGCTTTCTTT. It encodes CASSQGDNQAFF.

The chain employs TRBV11-2 and TRBJ1-4; no clear D. CDR1 and CDR2 from the germline V gene are SGHAT and FQNNGV. Trimming pared 3 bases from V and 4 bases from J, leaving 6 bases between. The CDR3 runs to 13 residues. The CDR3 DNA reads TGTGCCAGCAGCTTGCAGGTTAATGAAAAACTGTTTTTT. Residues: CASSLQVNEKLFF.

This clone was detected only once. The chain recombines TRBV9 with TRBJ2-3; the match to TRBD2 covers 10 bases. V was clipped by 2 bases and J by 6 bases; unmatched bases: 6. CDR1 is SGDLS, CDR2 YYNGEE, per germline. There are 15 residues in the CDR3. The CDR3 coding sequence is TGTGCCAGCAGCGTCCGGACTAGCGGTTCGGATACGCAGTATTTT. Its translation is CASSVRTSGSDTQYF.

The chain uses TRBV5-5 and TRBJ1-4; no reliable D call. The CDR3 covers 16 residues. Between the trimmed V and J ends, which lost 4 bases and 1 base, there was a span of 14 bases. The V gene's germline CDR1 is SGHKS and CDR2 YYEKEE (reference sequence). CDR3 coding DNA: TGTGCCAGCAGCCCTGCCTCGGGAGGAACTAATGAAAAACTGTTTTTT. Translation gives CASSPASGGTNEKLFF.

The chain links TRBV6-4 to TRBJ2-3; 9 nucleotides align to TRBD1. The length of the CDR3 is 15 residues. Trimming at V came to 6 bases and at J to 0 bases, leaving 4 bases not matched to a gene. Germline V gives CDR1 MRHNA, CDR2 SNTAGT. The CDR3 loop is CASSRDRASTDTQYF. The CDR3 DNA sequence: TGTGCCAGCAGCCGGGACAGGGCCAGCACAGATACGCAGTATTTT.

This clone was detected only once. This chain uses TRBV7-9 with TRBJ2-5; 8 bases are shared with TRBD2. CDR1 is SEHNR and CDR2 is FQNEAQ in the germline V gene (reference sequence). Germline trimming cut 3 bases from V and 4 bases from J; bases unmatched to any gene: 7. CDR3 length: 15 amino acids. The DNA for the CDR3 is TGTGCCAGCAGCTTGAGCGGGAGTGGACGAGAGACCCAGTACTTC. Residues: CASSLSGSGRETQYF.

On this clone: A junction boundary mismatches the germline segment, possibly from a read error. This sequence joins TRBV7-7 and TRBJ1-6; 9 bases are a match to TRBD1. The CDR3 has 13 residues. Germline-derived CDR1 and CDR2 are SSHAT and FNYEAQ (reference sequence). CDR3 sequence: CASSLDRGSPLHF. DNA of the CDR3: TGTGCTAGCAGCCTGGACAGGGGTTCACCCCTCCACTTT.

V usage is TRBV6-1 and J usage is TRBJ1-2; tentative D call: TRBD1 (6 bases). The CDR3 is 14 amino acids. V was clipped by 6 bases and J by 4 bases, with 15 bases between them. Germline CDR1 is MNHNS and CDR2 is SASEGT. CDR3 sequence: CASRAQGLVYGYTF. The CDR3 coding sequence is TGTGCCAGCAGAGCTCAGGGGCTGGTCTATGGCTACACCTTC.

J is TRBJ2-7 and V is TRBV10-3; D not resolved. The CDR3 covers 14 residues. CDR1 and CDR2 (germline): ENHRY, SYGVKD. V was clipped by 3 bases and J by 2 bases, with 11 bases between them. The CDR3 is CAISDPTDTYEQYF. CDR3 nucleotides: TGTGCCATCAGTGACCCGACTGATACCTACGAGCAGTACTTC.

The chain recombines TRBV7-9 with TRBJ2-7; 15 bases fit TRBD2. V trimming: 3 bases; J trimming: 0 bases; junction bases outside the gene matches: 9. The CDR3 sequence is 19 residues long. The V gene's germline CDR1 is SEHNR and CDR2 FQNEAQ (reference sequence). This CDR3 is CASSFWTSGRVLSSYEQYF. The CDR3 bases are TGTGCCAGCAGCTTCTGGACTAGCGGGAGGGTTTTGAGCTCCTACGAGCAGTACTTC.

This chain joins TRBV5-4 and TRBJ2-5; 13 bases map to TRBD2. The CDR3 sequence is 15 residues long. From germline, CDR1 is SGHNT and CDR2 YYREEE (reference sequence). V dropped 2 bases and J dropped 3; count of bases not matched to a gene: 1. CDR3 in amino acids: CASSLGTSGKETQYF. CDR3 DNA sequence: TGTGCCAGCAGCTTAGGGACTAGCGGGAAAGAGACCCAGTACTTC.

This rearrangement joins TRBV11-1 to TRBJ2-2; D unclear. Germline-derived CDR1 and CDR2 are SGHAT and FQDESV (reference sequence). CDR3 length: 14 amino acids. Deletions cut 3 bases from V and 7 bases from J, with 12 bases between. DNA of the CDR3: TGTGCCAGCAGCTTCGGACCCCGTGGCGGGGAGCTGTTTTTT. Residues: CASSFGPRGGELFF.

The chain recombines TRBV18 with TRBJ1-2, with 7 positions matching TRBD1. V trimming: 0 bases; J trimming: 11 bases; junction bases outside the gene matches: 6. The CDR3 is 13 amino acids. Germline V gene lookup returns CDR1 KGHSH and CDR2 LQKENI. CDR3 loop: CASSPPVGRGYTF. The CDR3 DNA reads as TGTGCCAGCTCACCACCTGTGGGCAGGGGGTACACCTTC.

For this clone: Other DNA variants within this sample encode the same CDR3. The rearrangement joins TRBV30 to TRBJ2-7, with D maybe TRBD1 (5 bases). The CDR3 loop spans 11 amino acids. V was pared by 3 bases and J by 4 bases, with 7 bases between. CDR1 is GTSNPN and CDR2 is SVGIG in the germline V gene (reference sequence). Written as DNA, the CDR3 is TGTGCCTGGAGCCAGGGTTACGAGCAGTACTTC. This translates into CAWSQGYEQYF.

The chain combines TRBV28 with TRBJ1-5; a possible D gene is TRBD1 (6 bases). The CDR3 has 14 residues. Trimming removed 7 bases at V and 3 bases at J, with 13 bases between. The germline gives CDR1 MDHEN, CDR2 SYDVKM. CDR3 residues: CASTTGMYNQPQHF. The CDR3 coding sequence is TGTGCCAGCACGACAGGCATGTACAATCAGCCCCAGCATTTT.

V gene TRBV10-2 combines with J gene TRBJ1-6, with 9 bases fitting TRBD1. The CDR3 runs to 16 residues. The germline V gene has CDR1 WSHSY and CDR2 SAAADI. Trimming removed 9 bases from V and 3 bases from J; junction bases left unmatched: 9. In DNA, the CDR3 is TGCGCCAGTGGAGAACAGGGGGCTGGCTATAATTCACCCCTCCACTTT. The encoded protein is CASGEQGAGYNSPLHF.

The chain combines TRBV19 with TRBJ2-7; TRBD2 matches 13 bases. Germline lookup yields CDR1 LNHDA and CDR2 SQIVND (reference sequence). The V and J ends lost 4 bases and 2 bases, in that order; junction bases with no gene match: 5. CDR3 size: 16 residues. The CDR3 protein is CASSTRTSGSPYEQYF. The CDR3, as DNA: TGTGCCAGTAGTACAAGGACTAGCGGGAGTCCCTACGAGCAGTACTTC.

The chain combines TRBV9 with TRBJ1-6; no clear D. Germline V gives CDR1 SGDLS, CDR2 YYNGEE. V dropped 0 bases and J dropped 3 bases, with 1 base sitting between them. The CDR3 is 13 amino acids. The CDR3 coding sequence is TGTGCCAGCAGCGTAGTCTATAATTCACCCCTCCACTTT. Translation: CASSVVYNSPLHF. Looking up the rest from reference TRBV9 and TRBJ1-6 gives the full variable domain: DSGVTQTPKHLITATGQRVTLRCSPRSGDLSVYWYQQSLDQGLQFLIQYYNGEERAKGNILERFSAQQFPDLHSELNLSSLELGDSALYFCASSVVYNSPLHFGNGTRLTVT.

The chain is built from TRBV30 and TRBJ1-6; TRBD1 matches 9 bases. Germline V gene lookup returns CDR1 GTSNPN and CDR2 SVGIG (reference sequence). The length of the CDR3 is 19 residues. Losses at the gene ends were 1 base for V and 5 bases for J; bases not matched to a gene: 15. The CDR3 sequence: CAWSATGTGTSRDNSPLHF. DNA of the CDR3: TGTGCCTGGAGTGCCACCGGGACAGGGACCAGTCGGGATAATTCACCCCTCCACTTT.

The V and J genes are TRBV7-9 and TRBJ1-1; TRBD1 is a possible D gene (6 bases). The ends were cut back, 5 bases at V and 4 bases at J, with 14 bases in the middle. CDR1 and CDR2 (germline): SEHNR, FQNEAQ (reference sequence). The CDR3 runs to 14 residues. Here the CDR3 DNA reads TGTGCCAGCAGCCCGAACCCCAGGGGCACTGAAGCTTTCTTT. Translating gives CASSPNPRGTEAFF.

The chain links TRBV28 to TRBJ2-7; no clear D. This CDR3 spans 12 amino acids. Looked up from germline, CDR1 is MDHEN and CDR2 is SYDVKM. V lost 6 bases and J 4 bases, leaving 10 bases between the germline ends. CDR3 coding DNA: TGTGCCAGCAGCGAGGTAGGGTACGAGCAGTACTTC. This codes for CASSEVGYEQYF.

The V and J genes are TRBV7-2 and TRBJ2-1; TRBD2 aligns across 8 bases. CDR3 length: 13 amino acids. CDR1 is SGHTA and CDR2 is FQGNSA in the germline V gene. V dropped 5 bases and J dropped 7; count of bases not matched to a gene: 4. DNA for the CDR3: TGTGCCAGCAGCCTCCCTAGCGGGAATGAGCAGTTCTTC. This codes for CASSLPSGNEQFF.

The CDR3 DNA reads TGTGCCAGCAGCTCAGCCTCCGACAGGTTCTACGAGCAGTACTTC. It translates to CASSSASDRFYEQYF. This sequence joins TRBV7-9 and TRBJ2-7; D may be TRBD1 (6 bases). The CDR3 has 15 amino acids. V lost 4 bases and J lost 3, with 16 bases in between. Germline CDR1 is SEHNR and CDR2 is FQNEAQ (reference sequence).

Points on this clone: The germline gene is not matched at one end of the junction; a read error may be the cause. The rearrangement joins TRBV18 to TRBJ1-4; D is undetermined. This CDR3 has 15 residues. Germline V gene sequence: CDR1 KGHSH, CDR2 LQKENI. As DNA, the CDR3 is TGTGCCAGCTCCCCACGGGGTCTGCAAGGTGAAAAACTGTTTTTT. It translates to CASSPRGLQGEKLFF. The full variable domain, completed using reference TRBV18 and TRBJ1-4, is NAGVMQNPRHLVRRRGQEARLRCSPMKGHSHVYWYRQLPEEGLKFMVYLQKENIIDESGMPKERFSAEFPKEGPSILRIQQVVRGDSAAYFCASSPRGLQGEKLFFGSGTQLSVL.

The chain combines TRBV7-9 with TRBJ2-7, with D perhaps TRBD1 (5 bases). CDR1 SEHNR and CDR2 FQNEAQ come from the germline V gene (reference sequence). CDR3 length equals 13 residues. Trimming stripped 3 bases from V and 3 bases from J, with 9 bases between. CDR3 bases: TGTGCCAGCAGCTTTTTTAGGGGCTACGAGCAGTACTTC. Protein: CASSFFRGYEQYF.

The genes are TRBV5-6 and TRBJ2-5; 9 bases align to TRBD2. This CDR3 region has 19 residues. Germline CDR1 reads SGHDT; CDR2 reads YYEEEE. V lost 2 bases and J lost 0; bases outside the gene matches: 14. In nucleotides, the CDR3 is TGTGCCAGCAGCTTTAGGGCTAGCGGGATTTACCGATACCAAGAGACCCAGTACTTC. This codes for CASSFRASGIYRYQETQYF.

This rearrangement joins TRBV19 to TRBJ2-5, with D possibly matching TRBD1 (6 bases). V was shortened by 4 bases and J by 1 base, with 16 bases between the two germline ends. This CDR3 has 16 amino acids. The V gene's germline CDR1 is LNHDA and CDR2 SQIVND (reference sequence). The CDR3 loop reads CASSKSLRGLQETQYF. The DNA for the CDR3 is TGTGCCAGTAGTAAATCTCTCAGGGGCCTCCAAGAGACCCAGTACTTC. Using reference TRBV19 and TRBJ2-5 for the parts outside the CDR3, the full variable domain is DGGITQSPKYLFRKEGQNVTLSCEQNLNHDAMYWYRQDPGQGLRLIYYSQIVNDFQKGDIAEGYSVSREKKESFPLTVTSAQKNPTAFYLCASSKSLRGLQETQYFGPGTRLLVL.

The gene calls are TRBV7-2 and TRBJ2-7; the match to TRBD1 covers 9 bases. The germline gives CDR1 SGHTA, CDR2 FQGNSA. The CDR3 spans 14 residues. J was trimmed by 2 bases and V by 3 bases; bases with no gene match: 2. The CDR3 bases are TGTGCCAGCAGCTTCGGACAGGGGACCTACGAGCAGTACTTC. This codes for CASSFGQGTYEQYF.

The chain employs TRBV5-1 and TRBJ2-5; TRBD1 matches 7 bases. With 1 base clipped from V and 5 bases from J, the junction kept 8 bases outside the gene matches. The CDR3 is 15 residues long. CDR1 is SGHRS and CDR2 is YFSETQ in the germline V gene. This chain's CDR3 is CASSLSSGQWETQYF. In DNA, the CDR3 is TGCGCCAGCAGCTTGAGTTCGGGACAGTGGGAGACCCAGTACTTC.